This T cell receptor beta chain was recovered during a study of cytomegalovirus exposure and HLA in healthy donors. Only a few counts were recorded for this clone. This PCR relied on a set of 60 Vbeta primers and 13 Jbeta primers. Here immunoSEQ multiplex PCR was the method, and the copy in TCRdb shows in-frame clones only, minus some. The sample yields some 140,000 clones, about four fifths seen once. This CDR3 contains 16 residues. The V gene lost 0 bases and the J gene lost 4 bases, with 13 bases spanning the gap. Germline V lookup: CDR1 SGHRS, CDR2 YFSETQ. Sequenced: PBMCs. J is TRBJ2-2 and V is TRBV5-1; TRBD2 might be the D (6 bases). This receptor was obtained from a male donor in good health and CMV-seropositive. This CDR3 is CASSLGREPFTGELFF. The CDR3 DNA reads TGCGCCAGCAGCTTGGGACGGGAGCCATTCACCGGGGAGCTGTTTTTT. Full variable domain (outside the CDR3, taken from reference TRBV5-1 and TRBJ2-2): KAGVTQTPRYLIKTRGQQVTLSCSPISGHRSVSWYQQTPGQGLQFLFEYFSETQRNKGNFPGRFSGRQFSNSRSEMNVSTLELGDSALYLCASSLGREPFTGELFFGEGSRLTVL.